This passage covers 9 T cell receptor beta chains from one sample sequenced in a study of T cell responses to AZD1222 COVID-19 vaccine (dated by TCRdb to the early 2020s). The time point label, read with the paper, signifies: baseline before first vaccination. The library relied on the immunoSEQ multiplex PCR assay. TCRdb retrieved this table from immuneACCESS and kept in-frame rearrangements only. Not all clones are present; in checked studies, unresolved V genes account for under half, and no reason is known for the remainder. The sample table holds 180,000 or so clones, of which 94% were seen once. The top ten constitute 0.64% of the sample. The sample was peripheral blood, taken on day 0 of AZD1222 vaccination. These receptor sequences come from an adult in good health.

The CDR3 region is CASSKEAGITYEQYF. CDR3 DNA sequence: TGTGCCAGCAGCAAAGAGGCAGGAATAACCTACGAGCAGTACTTC. V gene TRBV21-1 combines with J gene TRBJ2-7; the DNA was not compared with TRBD1, the D call given in the table. TRBV21-1 is a known pseudogene. The CDR3 has 15 amino acids.

The gene calls are TRBV10-1 and TRBJ1-3; no definite D call. V was cut by 2 bases and J by 4 bases, with 9 bases left in between. CDR3 length: 14 residues. Germline V gene lookup returns CDR1 WNHNN and CDR2 SYGVQD (reference sequence). The CDR3 loop reads CASSETPEGNTIYF. CDR3 DNA sequence: TGCGCCAGCAGTGAGACCCCAGAGGGAAACACCATATATTTT.

This clone was counted between two and nine times. This rearrangement joins TRBV25-1 to TRBJ2-7; D might be TRBD1 (6 bases). The germline CDR1 and CDR2 sequences are MGHDK and SYGVNS. With 4 bases removed from V and 1 base from J, the gap between germline ends came to 14 bases. This CDR3 has 15 amino acids. The DNA for the CDR3 is TGTGCCAGCAGTGCATGGACAGCAGGGTCCTACGAGCAGTACTTC. Its translation is CASSAWTAGSYEQYF.

CDR3 region: CASTTDGLNTEAFF. The CDR3 region has the DNA TGTGCCAGCACCACGGACGGACTGAACACTGAAGCTTTCTTT. The rearrangement uses TRBV2 and TRBJ1-1, with D unclear. V dropped 7 bases and J dropped 0 bases, with 12 bases sitting between them. Germline V gene lookup returns CDR1 SNHLY and CDR2 FYNNEI. CDR3 length: 14 residues. The full variable domain, in which reference TRBV2 and TRBJ1-1 provide the parts outside the CDR3, is EPEVTQTPSHQVTQMGQEVILRCVPISNHLYFYWYRQILGQKVEFLVSFYNNEISEKSEIFDDQFSVERPDGSNFTLKIRSTKLEDSAMYFCASTTDGLNTEAFFGQGTRLTVV.

The chain uses TRBV19 and TRBJ1-5; a possible D gene is TRBD1 (5 bases). The CDR3 spans 14 residues. CDR1 is LNHDA and CDR2 is SQIVND in the germline V gene (reference sequence). V was shortened by 6 bases and J by 4 bases, with 13 bases between the two germline ends. The CDR3 protein is CASRTRQLNQPQHF. The CDR3 bases are TGTGCCAGTAGAACGCGACAGCTTAATCAGCCCCAGCATTTT.

The V gene is TRBV18, the J gene TRBJ2-7; D is unclear. V gave up 6 bases and J gave up 5 bases, with 11 bases separating them. This CDR3 comprises 12 residues. Germline V CDR1 and CDR2: KGHSH, LQKENI. The DNA for the CDR3 is TGTGCCAGCTCGCCCCGTACCCACGAGCAGTACTTC. It yields the protein CASSPRTHEQYF.

DNA of the CDR3: TGTGCCAGCAGACCGACTAGTGGCGGGTCCTACAATGAGCAGTTCTTC. As protein: CASRPTSGGSYNEQFF. The chain carries TRBV9 and TRBJ2-1; D might be TRBD2 (6 bases). Trimming cost V 5 bases and J 1 base, with 16 bases left between them. CDR3 length: 16 residues. Germline values: CDR1 SGDLS, CDR2 YYNGEE. Filled out from reference TRBV9 and TRBJ2-1, the complete variable domain reads DSGVTQTPKHLITATGQRVTLRCSPRSGDLSVYWYQQSLDQGLQFLIQYYNGEERAKGNILERFSAQQFPDLHSELNLSSLELGDSALYFCASRPTSGGSYNEQFFGPGTRLTVL.

V and J are TRBV6-2 or TRBV6-3 and TRBJ1-2; D possibly corresponds to TRBD1 (6 bases). Trimming pared 5 bases from V and 1 base from J, leaving 11 bases between. Germline V gene data show CDR1 as MNHEY and CDR2 as SVGEGT. This CDR3 has 14 residues. CDR3 nucleotide sequence: TGTGCCAGCAGTCAACAGGGTAGTAACTATGGCTACACCTTC. It specifies CASSQQGSNYGYTF.

The chain uses TRBV3-1 (or the pseudogene TRBV3-2) and TRBJ1-4; 7 nucleotides line up with TRBD1. The germline V gene encodes CDR1 LGHDT and CDR2 YNNKEL (reference sequence). This CDR3 contains 16 residues. V lost 4 bases to trimming and J lost 6 bases; unmatched junction nucleotides: 11. CDR3 nucleotide sequence: TGTGCCAGCAGCCGAAGACTCTCTCAGGGGGATGAAAAACTGTTTTTT. This sequence encodes CASSRRLSQGDEKLFF.